This is a list of T cell receptor beta chains from one sample in a study of CD8 T cells in ankylosing spondylitis. TCRdb used MiXCR to reprocess the 5' RACE reads, holding one entry per CDR3 protein. The data hold around 390,000 distinct CDR3 sequences, with about 20% observed a single time. Material: blood, either unsorted or a sorted T cell fraction (not recorded which). The receptor source for this set is a male donor with ankylosing spondylitis. Both conserved end residues are part of each CDR3. The D gene is left open where the match is weak. The size field is filled for only some rows; it gives once, few, many or a size class.

clone size: -
J gene: TRBJ2-3
V gene: TRBV10-2
D gene: -
CDR3 protein: CASKQQRVDTQYF
CDR3 DNA: TGCGCCAGCAAGCAACAACGAGTAGATACGCAGTATTTT

clone size: -
J gene: TRBJ2-7
V gene: TRBV7-9
D gene: -
CDR3 protein: CASSSERKGYEQYF
CDR3 DNA: TGTGCCAGCAGCTCCGAACGAAAAGGATACGAGCAGTACTTC

clone size: -
J gene: TRBJ2-1
V gene: TRBV6-2/TRBV6-3
D gene: TRBD2
CDR3 protein: CASRFISGSTYNEQFF
CDR3 DNA: TGTGCCAGCAGATTTATTAGCGGGAGCACCTACAATGAGCAGTTCTTC

clone size: few
J gene: TRBJ2-1
V gene: TRBV6-2/TRBV6-3
D gene: TRBD2
CDR3 protein: CASSYVAGTYNEQFF
CDR3 DNA: TGTGCCAGCAGTTACGTAGCGGGGACCTACAATGAGCAGTTCTTC

clone size: -
J gene: TRBJ2-1
V gene: TRBV2
D gene: -
CDR3 protein: CASSRAEVEFF
CDR3 DNA: TGTGCCAGCAGCAGGGCCGAAGTAGAGTTCTTC

clone size: -
J gene: TRBJ2-1
V gene: TRBV20-1
D gene: TRBD2
CDR3 protein: CSARDGGRSRNEQFF
CDR3 DNA: TGCAGTGCTAGAGACGGGGGGAGGAGCCGCAATGAGCAGTTCTTC

clone size: -
J gene: TRBJ1-5
V gene: TRBV12-5
D gene: TRBD1
CDR3 protein: CASGPGTGSNQPQHF
CDR3 DNA: TGTGCTAGTGGTCCCGGGACAGGGAGCAATCAGCCCCAGCATTTT

clone size: -
J gene: TRBJ1-2
V gene: TRBV9
D gene: -
CDR3 protein: CASSPTPLPIYGYTF
CDR3 DNA: TGTGCCAGCAGCCCGACCCCCCTACCAATTTATGGCTACACCTTC

clone size: once
J gene: TRBJ2-7
V gene: TRBV10-3
D gene: -
CDR3 protein: CAISGRVGLDEQYF
CDR3 DNA: TGTGCCATCAGTGGCAGGGTCGGTTTGGACGAGCAGTACTTC

clone size: -
J gene: TRBJ1-5
V gene: TRBV7-2
D gene: -
CDR3 protein: CASSLRRNQPQHF
CDR3 DNA: TGTGCCAGCAGCTTAAGGCGCAATCAGCCCCAGCATTTT

clone size: few
J gene: TRBJ1-5
V gene: TRBV10-3
D gene: TRBD1
CDR3 protein: CAISVARGDQPQHF
CDR3 DNA: TGTGCCATCAGTGTAGCCAGGGGGGATCAGCCCCAGCATTTT

clone size: -
J gene: TRBJ2-1
V gene: TRBV18
D gene: TRBD1
CDR3 protein: CASSLRTGRIYNEQFF
CDR3 DNA: TGTGCCAGCTCACTGAGGACAGGGAGAATCTACAATGAGCAGTTCTTC

clone size: -
J gene: TRBJ1-3
V gene: TRBV11-2
D gene: -
CDR3 protein: CASSLVRAGNTIYF
CDR3 DNA: TGTGCCAGCAGCTTAGTACGGGCAGGAAACACCATATATTTT

clone size: few
J gene: TRBJ2-1
V gene: TRBV7-2
D gene: -
CDR3 protein: CASSLGIRHNEQFF
CDR3 DNA: TGTGCCAGCAGCTTAGGGATCCGACACAATGAGCAGTTCTTC

clone size: -
J gene: TRBJ2-7
V gene: TRBV12-3/TRBV12-4
D gene: -
CDR3 protein: CASSIRTVTGEQYF
CDR3 DNA: TGTGCCAGCAGTATCCGGACAGTGACGGGTGAGCAGTACTTC

clone size: -
J gene: TRBJ2-6
V gene: TRBV19
D gene: -
CDR3 protein: CATAPAYSGANVLTF
CDR3 DNA: TGTGCCACTGCGCCAGCGTACTCTGGGGCCAACGTCCTGACTTTC

clone size: few
J gene: TRBJ2-1
V gene: TRBV5-1
D gene: TRBD1
CDR3 protein: CASSLGGTGNEQFF
CDR3 DNA: TGCGCCAGCAGCTTGGGGGGGACAGGCAATGAGCAGTTCTTC

clone size: -
J gene: TRBJ2-7
V gene: TRBV20-1
D gene: -
CDR3 protein: CSVLIRGSDEQYF
CDR3 DNA: TGCAGTGTCCTCATTAGGGGGTCTGACGAGCAGTACTTC

clone size: -
J gene: TRBJ2-7
V gene: TRBV29-1
D gene: TRBD1
CDR3 protein: CSVNPGQGYEQYF
CDR3 DNA: TGCAGCGTTAATCCGGGACAGGGCTACGAGCAGTACTTC

clone size: -
J gene: TRBJ2-1
V gene: TRBV30
D gene: TRBD2
CDR3 protein: CAWSFTRTSGTSSYNEQFF
CDR3 DNA: TGTGCCTGGAGTTTTACCCGGACTAGCGGGACCAGCTCCTACAATGAGCAGTTCTTC

clone size: few
J gene: TRBJ2-1
V gene: TRBV6-1
D gene: TRBD2
CDR3 protein: CASSPLSSGYNEQFF
CDR3 DNA: TGTGCCAGCTCCCCTCTCTCTAGCGGATACAATGAGCAGTTCTTC

clone size: -
J gene: TRBJ1-5
V gene: TRBV2
D gene: TRBD1
CDR3 protein: CASSVGTASLHF
CDR3 DNA: TGTGCCAGCAGTGTGGGGACAGCCTCCCTCCATTTT

clone size: few
J gene: TRBJ1-4
V gene: TRBV7-2
D gene: -
CDR3 protein: CASSSYTGQQKLFF
CDR3 DNA: TGTGCCAGCAGCTCTTACACGGGCCAGCAAAAACTGTTTTTT

clone size: -
J gene: TRBJ1-1
V gene: TRBV7-2
D gene: -
CDR3 protein: CASSLDGSTLEAFF
CDR3 DNA: TGTGCCAGCAGCTTAGACGGGTCTACCCTTGAAGCTTTCTTT

clone size: -
J gene: TRBJ2-7
V gene: TRBV27
D gene: TRBD1
CDR3 protein: CASSLSWTGGNEQYF
CDR3 DNA: TGTGCCAGCAGTTTATCCTGGACAGGGGGAAACGAGCAGTACTTC

clone size: -
J gene: TRBJ1-2
V gene: TRBV10-3
D gene: -
CDR3 protein: CGVRQGDYGYTF
CDR3 DNA: TGTGGAGTCCGGCAGGGAGACTATGGCTACACCTTC

clone size: -
J gene: TRBJ2-7
V gene: TRBV10-3
D gene: -
CDR3 protein: CAISESREAYEQYF
CDR3 DNA: TGTGCCATCAGTGAATCGAGGGAGGCCTACGAGCAGTACTTC

clone size: few
J gene: TRBJ2-1
V gene: TRBV20-1
D gene: TRBD2
CDR3 protein: CSAIGLEVESEQFF
CDR3 DNA: TGCAGTGCTATTGGACTAGAGGTCGAGAGTGAGCAGTTCTTC

clone size: few
J gene: TRBJ2-1
V gene: TRBV7-8
D gene: -
CDR3 protein: CASSLAGTRHYNEQFF
CDR3 DNA: TGTGCCAGCAGCTTAGCCGGGACAAGACACTACAATGAGCAGTTCTTC

clone size: -
J gene: TRBJ2-7
V gene: TRBV7-9
D gene: -
CDR3 protein: CASSFGGTVPGEQYF
CDR3 DNA: TGTGCCAGCAGCTTCGGTGGGACTGTCCCAGGAGAGCAGTACTTC

clone size: few
J gene: TRBJ2-5
V gene: TRBV20-1
D gene: -
CDR3 protein: CSARDGSRGETQYF
CDR3 DNA: TGCAGTGCTAGAGATGGCAGCAGGGGAGAGACCCAGTACTTC

clone size: -
J gene: TRBJ2-7
V gene: TRBV11-2
D gene: TRBD2
CDR3 protein: CASSPSGRALEQYF
CDR3 DNA: TGTGCCAGCAGCCCAAGCGGGAGGGCCCTCGAGCAGTACTTC

clone size: few
J gene: TRBJ2-1
V gene: TRBV28
D gene: TRBD2
CDR3 protein: CASSLGGTTSGDNEQFF
CDR3 DNA: TGTGCCAGCAGTTTAGGAGGGACGACTAGCGGGGACAATGAGCAGTTCTTC

clone size: -
J gene: TRBJ2-3
V gene: TRBV20-1
D gene: TRBD1
CDR3 protein: CSLPRDRGRTDTQYF
CDR3 DNA: TGCAGCCTCCCCCGGGACAGGGGAAGGACAGATACGCAGTATTTT

clone size: -
J gene: TRBJ1-1
V gene: TRBV28
D gene: -
CDR3 protein: CASTLGDRNTEAFF
CDR3 DNA: TGTGCCAGCACTCTAGGGGATCGGAACACTGAAGCTTTCTTT

clone size: -
J gene: TRBJ1-5
V gene: TRBV20-1
D gene: -
CDR3 protein: CSARDIGRETGQPQHF
CDR3 DNA: TGCAGTGCTAGAGATATCGGCAGGGAAACGGGTCAGCCCCAGCATTTT

clone size: -
J gene: TRBJ2-7
V gene: TRBV6-2/TRBV6-3
D gene: TRBD1
CDR3 protein: CASKLGGLTGRTSYEQYF
CDR3 DNA: TGTGCCAGCAAACTAGGGGGCCTTACGGGACGGACCTCCTACGAGCAGTACTTC

clone size: -
J gene: TRBJ1-5
V gene: TRBV6-2/TRBV6-3
D gene: -
CDR3 protein: CASTSDNSPGQPQHF
CDR3 DNA: TGTGCCAGCACGTCGGACAACTCCCCAGGGCAGCCCCAGCATTTT

clone size: -
J gene: TRBJ2-2
V gene: TRBV27
D gene: -
CDR3 protein: CASTTTGAGGDTGELFF
CDR3 DNA: TGTGCCAGCACCACGACAGGGGCGGGAGGGGACACCGGGGAGCTGTTTTTT

clone size: few
J gene: TRBJ2-7
V gene: TRBV10-3
D gene: TRBD2
CDR3 protein: CATERGDYEQYF
CDR3 DNA: TGTGCCACCGAGCGGGGGGACTACGAGCAGTACTTC

clone size: few
J gene: TRBJ2-7
V gene: TRBV7-7
D gene: -
CDR3 protein: CASSLASGAEQYF
CDR3 DNA: TGTGCTAGCAGCTTAGCGTCCGGGGCCGAGCAGTACTTC

clone size: few
J gene: TRBJ1-4
V gene: TRBV3-1
D gene: -
CDR3 protein: CASSQVREKLFF
CDR3 DNA: TGTGCCAGCAGCCAAGTGAGGGAAAAACTGTTTTTT

clone size: few
J gene: TRBJ1-2
V gene: TRBV12-3/TRBV12-4
D gene: -
CDR3 protein: CASNPGHLNYGYTF
CDR3 DNA: TGTGCCAGCAATCCGGGACACCTTAACTATGGCTACACCTTC

clone size: -
J gene: TRBJ1-4
V gene: TRBV20-1
D gene: -
CDR3 protein: CSASSGTATNEKLFF
CDR3 DNA: TGCAGTGCTAGTTCCGGGACCGCAACTAATGAAAAACTGTTTTTT

clone size: few
J gene: TRBJ1-5
V gene: TRBV12-3/TRBV12-4
D gene: -
CDR3 protein: CASSSSQSPNQPQHF
CDR3 DNA: TGTGCCAGCAGTTCCTCACAGAGTCCCAATCAGCCCCAGCATTTT

clone size: many
J gene: TRBJ2-1
V gene: TRBV5-1
D gene: -
CDR3 protein: CASSLPGSSYNEQFF
CDR3 DNA: TGCGCCAGCAGCTTGCCCGGGAGCTCCTACAATGAGCAGTTCTTC

clone size: few
J gene: TRBJ1-5
V gene: TRBV3-1
D gene: -
CDR3 protein: CASSQDWDKNQPQHF
CDR3 DNA: TGTGCCAGCAGCCAAGATTGGGACAAGAATCAGCCCCAGCATTTT

clone size: few
J gene: TRBJ1-3
V gene: TRBV7-2
D gene: -
CDR3 protein: CASSLVGQGNTIYF
CDR3 DNA: TGTGCCAGCAGCTTAGTAGGACAAGGAAACACCATATATTTT

clone size: -
J gene: TRBJ2-5
V gene: TRBV20-1
D gene: -
CDR3 protein: CSASPVASQETQYF
CDR3 DNA: TGCAGTGCTAGTCCCGTGGCCTCTCAAGAGACCCAGTACTTC

clone size: few
J gene: TRBJ2-2
V gene: TRBV15
D gene: TRBD2
CDR3 protein: CATSRGPTSGGTGELFF
CDR3 DNA: TGTGCCACCAGCAGAGGGCCGACTAGCGGGGGTACCGGGGAGCTGTTTTTT